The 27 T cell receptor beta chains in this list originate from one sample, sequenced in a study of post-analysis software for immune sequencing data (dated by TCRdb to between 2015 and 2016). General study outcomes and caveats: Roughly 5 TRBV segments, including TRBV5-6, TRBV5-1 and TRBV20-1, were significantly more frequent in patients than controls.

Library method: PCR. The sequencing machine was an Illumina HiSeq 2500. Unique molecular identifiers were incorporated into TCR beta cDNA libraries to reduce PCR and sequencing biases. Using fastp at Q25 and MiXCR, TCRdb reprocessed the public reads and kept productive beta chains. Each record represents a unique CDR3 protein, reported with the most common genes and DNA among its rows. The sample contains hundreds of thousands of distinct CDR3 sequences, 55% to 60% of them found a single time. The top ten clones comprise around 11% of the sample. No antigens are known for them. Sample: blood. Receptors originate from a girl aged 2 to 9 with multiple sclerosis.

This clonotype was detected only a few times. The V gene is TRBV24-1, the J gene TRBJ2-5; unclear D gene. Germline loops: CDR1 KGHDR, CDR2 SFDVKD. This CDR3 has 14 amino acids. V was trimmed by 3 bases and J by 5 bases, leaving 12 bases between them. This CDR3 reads CATSDPETAETQYF. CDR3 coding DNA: TGTGCCACCAGTGATCCCGAGACTGCGGAGACCCAGTACTTC.

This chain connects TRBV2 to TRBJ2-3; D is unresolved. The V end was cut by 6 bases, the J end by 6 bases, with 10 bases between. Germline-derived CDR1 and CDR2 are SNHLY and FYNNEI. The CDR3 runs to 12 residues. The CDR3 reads CASSNGGDTQYF. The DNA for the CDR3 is TGTGCCAGCAGCAATGGTGGGGATACGCAGTATTTT.

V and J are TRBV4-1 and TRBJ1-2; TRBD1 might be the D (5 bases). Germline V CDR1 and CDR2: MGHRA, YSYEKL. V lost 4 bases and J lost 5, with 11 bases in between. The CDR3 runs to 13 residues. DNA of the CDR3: TGCGCCAGCAGCCCGACAGACGCTTATGGCTACACCTTC. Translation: CASSPTDAYGYTF.

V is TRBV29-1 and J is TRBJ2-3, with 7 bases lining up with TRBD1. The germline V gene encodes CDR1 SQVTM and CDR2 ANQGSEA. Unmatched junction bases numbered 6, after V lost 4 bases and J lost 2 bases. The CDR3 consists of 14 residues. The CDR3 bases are TGCAGCGTTGCAGACAGGGCGGTCACAGATACGCAGTATTTT. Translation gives CSVADRAVTDTQYF.

This CDR3 reads CSVGSSPGYTF. DNA for the CDR3: TGCAGCGTTGGCAGCTCCCCGGGCTACACCTTC. The chain links TRBV29-1 to TRBJ1-2; D ambiguous. This CDR3 spans 11 amino acids. Germline V gives CDR1 SQVTM, CDR2 ANQGSEA. V was trimmed by 4 bases and J by 8 bases, leaving 11 bases between them.

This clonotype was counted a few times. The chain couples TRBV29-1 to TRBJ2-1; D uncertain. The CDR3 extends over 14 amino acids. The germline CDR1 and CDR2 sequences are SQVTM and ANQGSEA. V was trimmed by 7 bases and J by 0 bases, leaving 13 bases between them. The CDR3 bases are TGCAGCGGCCTCGCTCCTAGCTCCTACAATGAGCAGTTCTTC. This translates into CSGLAPSSYNEQFF.

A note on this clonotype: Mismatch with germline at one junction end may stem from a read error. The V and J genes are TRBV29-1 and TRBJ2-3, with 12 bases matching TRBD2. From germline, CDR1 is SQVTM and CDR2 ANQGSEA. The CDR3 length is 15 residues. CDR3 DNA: TGTAGCGTTGTCAGGTCTAGCGGGAGGGGAGATACGCAGTATTTT. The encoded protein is CSVVRSSGRGDTQYF.

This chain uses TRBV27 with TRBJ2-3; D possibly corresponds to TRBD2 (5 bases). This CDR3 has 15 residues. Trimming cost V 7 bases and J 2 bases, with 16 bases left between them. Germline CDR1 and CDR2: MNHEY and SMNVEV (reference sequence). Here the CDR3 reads CASTPTAGSTDTQYF. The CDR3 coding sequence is TGTGCCAGCACCCCGACTGCGGGCTCCACAGATACGCAGTATTTT.

CDR3 amino acids: CAWSVQDRGTQYF. The CDR3 nucleotides read TGTGCCTGGAGTGTACAGGATCGGGGGACCCAGTACTTC. The gene calls are TRBV30 and TRBJ2-7, with D perhaps given as TRBD1 or TRBD2 (5 bases each). The J call is in doubt because the DNA end fits TRBJ2-5 better. The CDR3 is 13 residues long. In germline, CDR1 is GTSNPN, CDR2 SVGIG (reference sequence).

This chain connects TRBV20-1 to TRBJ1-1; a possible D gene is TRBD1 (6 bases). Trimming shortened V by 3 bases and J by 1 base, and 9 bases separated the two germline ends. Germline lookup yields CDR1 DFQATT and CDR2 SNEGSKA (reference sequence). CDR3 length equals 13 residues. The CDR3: CSASRGGNTEAFF. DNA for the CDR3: TGCAGTGCTAGCCGAGGGGGGAACACTGAAGCTTTCTTT.

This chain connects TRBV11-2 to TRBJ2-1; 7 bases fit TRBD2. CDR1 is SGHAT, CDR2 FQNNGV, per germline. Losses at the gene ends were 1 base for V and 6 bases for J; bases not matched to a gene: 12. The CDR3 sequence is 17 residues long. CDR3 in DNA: TGTGCCAGCAGCTTAGTCAAAGGGGAGGGGCCCATCAATGAGCAGTTCTTC. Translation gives CASSLVKGEGPINEQFF.

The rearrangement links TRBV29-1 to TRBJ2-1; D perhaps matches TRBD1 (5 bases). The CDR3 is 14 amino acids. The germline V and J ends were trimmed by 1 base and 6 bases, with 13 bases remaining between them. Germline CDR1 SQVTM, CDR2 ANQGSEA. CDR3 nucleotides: TGCAGCGTTGAAGCTATTAATGGGGCCAATGAGCAGTTCTTC. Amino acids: CSVEAINGANEQFF.

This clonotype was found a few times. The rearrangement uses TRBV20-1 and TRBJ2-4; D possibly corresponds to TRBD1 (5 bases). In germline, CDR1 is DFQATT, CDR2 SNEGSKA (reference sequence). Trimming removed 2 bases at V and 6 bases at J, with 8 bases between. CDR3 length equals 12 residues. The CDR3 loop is CSARPGINIQYF. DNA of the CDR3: TGCAGTGCTAGACCAGGGATAAACATTCAGTACTTC.

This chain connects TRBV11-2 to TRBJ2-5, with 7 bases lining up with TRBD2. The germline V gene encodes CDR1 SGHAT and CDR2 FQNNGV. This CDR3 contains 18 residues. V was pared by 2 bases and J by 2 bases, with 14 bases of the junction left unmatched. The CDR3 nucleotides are TGTGCCAGCAGCTTACCTCCTATTATGGGGGGGAGGCAAGAGACCCAGTACTTC. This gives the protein CASSLPPIMGGRQETQYF.

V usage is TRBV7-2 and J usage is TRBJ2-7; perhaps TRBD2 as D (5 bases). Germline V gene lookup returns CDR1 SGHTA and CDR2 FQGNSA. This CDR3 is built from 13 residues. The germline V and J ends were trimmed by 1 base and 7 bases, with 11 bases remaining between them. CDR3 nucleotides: TGTGCCAGCAGCTTAGATCACGGCGGGGAGCAGTACTTC. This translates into CASSLDHGGEQYF.

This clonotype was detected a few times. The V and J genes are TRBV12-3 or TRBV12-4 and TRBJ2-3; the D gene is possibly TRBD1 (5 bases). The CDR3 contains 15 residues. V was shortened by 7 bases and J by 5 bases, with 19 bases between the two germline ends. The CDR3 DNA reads TGTGCCAGCACCCCGAAATCGACCAGGGAAGATACGCAGTATTTT. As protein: CASTPKSTREDTQYF.

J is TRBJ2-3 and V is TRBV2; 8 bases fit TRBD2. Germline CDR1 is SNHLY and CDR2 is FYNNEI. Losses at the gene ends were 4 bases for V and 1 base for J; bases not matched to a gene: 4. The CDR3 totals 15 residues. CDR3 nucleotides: TGTGCCAGCAGTGCCCGGCGGGGGGGCACAGATACGCAGTATTTT. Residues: CASSARRGGTDTQYF.

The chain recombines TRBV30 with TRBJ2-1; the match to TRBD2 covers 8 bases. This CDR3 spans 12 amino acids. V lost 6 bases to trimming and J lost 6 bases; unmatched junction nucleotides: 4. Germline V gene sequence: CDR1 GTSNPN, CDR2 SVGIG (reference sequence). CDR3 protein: CACSGSGNEQFF. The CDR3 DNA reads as TGTGCCTGCAGCGGGAGCGGCAATGAGCAGTTCTTC.

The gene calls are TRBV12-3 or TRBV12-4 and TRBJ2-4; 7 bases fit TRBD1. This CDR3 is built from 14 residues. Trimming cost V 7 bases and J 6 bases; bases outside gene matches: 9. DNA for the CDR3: TGTGCCAGCACCCTGACAGGGTTCGGAAACATTCAGTACTTC. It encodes CASTLTGFGNIQYF.

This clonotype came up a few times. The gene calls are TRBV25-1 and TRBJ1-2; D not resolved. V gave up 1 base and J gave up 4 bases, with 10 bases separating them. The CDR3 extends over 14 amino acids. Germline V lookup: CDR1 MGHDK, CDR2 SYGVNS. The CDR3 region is CASSESGFVYGYTF. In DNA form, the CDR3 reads TGTGCCAGCAGTGAATCCGGTTTTGTCTATGGCTACACCTTC.

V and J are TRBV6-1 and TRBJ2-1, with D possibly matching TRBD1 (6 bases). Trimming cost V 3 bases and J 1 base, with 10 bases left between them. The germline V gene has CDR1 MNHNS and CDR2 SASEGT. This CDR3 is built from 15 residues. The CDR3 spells CASSENRASYNEQFF. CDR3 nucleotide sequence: TGTGCCAGCAGTGAGAACAGGGCTTCCTACAATGAGCAGTTCTTC.

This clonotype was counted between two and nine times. This chain's CDR3 is CASTQGGSTDTQYF. In DNA, the CDR3 is TGCGCCAGCACACAGGGTGGTAGCACAGATACGCAGTATTTT. The V and J genes are TRBV5-1 and TRBJ2-3; maybe TRBD1 (6 bases). The CDR3 contains 14 residues. Trimming took off 6 bases at V and 0 bases at J, with 11 bases between the two ends. Per germline, CDR1 SGHRS and CDR2 YFSETQ.

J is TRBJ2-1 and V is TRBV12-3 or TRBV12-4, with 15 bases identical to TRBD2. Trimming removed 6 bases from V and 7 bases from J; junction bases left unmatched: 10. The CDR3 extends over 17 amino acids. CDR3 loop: CASRGLAGGRVKNEQFF. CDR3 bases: TGTGCCAGCAGGGGACTAGCGGGGGGTCGGGTTAAGAATGAGCAGTTCTTC.

In DNA, the CDR3 is TGTGCCAGCAGTCCGGGAGGACTAGCGGGAGGATTCCACACAGATACGCAGTATTTT. Its protein product is CASSPGGLAGGFHTDTQYF. The rearrangement joins TRBV6-1 to TRBJ2-3; 14 bases fit TRBD2. CDR1 is MNHNS and CDR2 is SASEGT in the germline V gene. This CDR3 is 19 amino acids long. V shed 5 bases, J shed 2 bases, and the junction held 12 bases outside the gene matches.

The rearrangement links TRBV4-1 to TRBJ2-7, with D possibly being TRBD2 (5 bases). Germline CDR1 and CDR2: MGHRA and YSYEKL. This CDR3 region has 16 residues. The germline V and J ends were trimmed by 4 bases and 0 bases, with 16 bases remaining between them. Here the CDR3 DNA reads TGCGCCAGCAGCCTAGGCCCAGCGGAGGACTCCTACGAGCAGTACTTC. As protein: CASSLGPAEDSYEQYF.

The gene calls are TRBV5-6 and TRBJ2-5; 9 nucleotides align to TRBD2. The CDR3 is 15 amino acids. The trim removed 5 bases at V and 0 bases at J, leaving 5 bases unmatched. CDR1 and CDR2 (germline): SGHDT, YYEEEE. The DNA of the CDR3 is TGTGCCAGCAGACGGACTAGCGCGTACCAAGAGACCCAGTACTTC. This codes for CASRRTSAYQETQYF.

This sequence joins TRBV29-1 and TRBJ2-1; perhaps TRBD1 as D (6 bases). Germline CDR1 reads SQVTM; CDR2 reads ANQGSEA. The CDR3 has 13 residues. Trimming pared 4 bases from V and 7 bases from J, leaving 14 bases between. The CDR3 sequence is CSVAIQGRNEQFF. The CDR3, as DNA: TGCAGCGTTGCGATACAGGGAAGGAATGAGCAGTTCTTC.